Detailed here is one T cell receptor (beta chain). No antigen is known for it. Data came from immunoSEQ multiplex PCR; TCRdb stores just in-frame clones and leaves some out. This table holds about 100,000 clones, about 94% found once. The data stem from a study of siplizumab effects on memory and regulatory T cells. General study findings and limits: Apparently more diverse than memory cells, naive T cells also seemed major alloresponse contributors. Roughly 75-96% of proliferating clones (CD4+ or CD8+) could not be assigned a naive or memory phenotype.

The V gene end was trimmed by 2 bases and the J gene end by 2 bases; junction bases not matched to a gene: 16. The CDR3 contains 20 residues. Germline CDR1 reads SGHRS; CDR2 reads YFSETQ. The rearrangement links TRBV5-1 to TRBJ2-3; 11 bases fit TRBD2. This receptor was obtained from a human donor in good health. The sample comprised non-Treg CD4+ T cells sorted from blood. The CDR3 protein is CASSFSLGLAGGLVTDTQYF. DNA of the CDR3: TGCGCCAGCAGCTTCAGCCTCGGGCTAGCGGGAGGTTTAGTCACAGATACGCAGTATTTT. The variable domain in full, with the rest retrieved from reference TRBV5-1 and TRBJ2-3, is KAGVTQTPRYLIKTRGQQVTLSCSPISGHRSVSWYQQTPGQGLQFLFEYFSETQRNKGNFPGRFSGRQFSNSRSEMNVSTLELGDSALYLCASSFSLGLAGGLVTDTQYFGPGTRLTVL.